A single T cell receptor (beta chain) is shown here with its context. What it recognizes is unknown. Germline CDR1 and CDR2: SGHTA and FQGNSA. The CDR3 totals 14 residues. V was clipped by 0 bases and J by 6 bases, with 9 bases between them. These data are taken from a study of OX40 agonist ivuxolimab in advanced cancers. Study overall: Patients were infused with ivuxolimab every 2 weeks at 0.01 to 10 mg/kg. Partial responses were achieved by three patients, one with hepatocellular carcinoma and two with cutaneous melanoma. Regarding the study as a whole: Dosing at 0.1 to 3.0 mg/kg was accompanied by clonal expansion of CD4+ and CD8+ blood T cells by week 6.

The method was immunoSEQ multiplex PCR; TCRdb's version includes in-frame clones alone and lacks a portion of them. The sample contains about 52,000 clones, approximately 83% of which appear only once. Autoimmune disease history or systemic immunosuppression meant exclusion. Sequencing used CD4+ or CD8+ T cells sorted from blood, obtained in a trial of the OX40 agonist ivuxolimab. V gene TRBV7-2 combines with J gene TRBJ2-1; unclear D gene. The receptor was derived from an adult with an advanced solid tumor such as melanoma, head and neck, liver or kidney cancer. The CDR3 spells CASSLALKPNEQFF. The CDR3 coding sequence is TGTGCCAGCAGCTTAGCACTCAAACCCAATGAGCAGTTCTTC.